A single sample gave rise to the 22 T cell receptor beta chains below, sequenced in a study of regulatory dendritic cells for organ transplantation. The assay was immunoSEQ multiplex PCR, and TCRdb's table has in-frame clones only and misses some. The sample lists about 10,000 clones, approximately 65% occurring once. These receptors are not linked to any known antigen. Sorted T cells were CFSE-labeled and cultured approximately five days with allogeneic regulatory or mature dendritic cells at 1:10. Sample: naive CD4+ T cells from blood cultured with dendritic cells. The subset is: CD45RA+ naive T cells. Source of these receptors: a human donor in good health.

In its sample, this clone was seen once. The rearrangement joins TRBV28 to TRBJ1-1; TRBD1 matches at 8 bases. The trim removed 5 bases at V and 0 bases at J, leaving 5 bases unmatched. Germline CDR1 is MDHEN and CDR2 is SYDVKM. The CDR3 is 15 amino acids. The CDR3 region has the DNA TGTGCCAGCAGTGACCTACAGGGGGTGAACACTGAAGCTTTCTTT. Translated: CASSDLQGVNTEAFF.

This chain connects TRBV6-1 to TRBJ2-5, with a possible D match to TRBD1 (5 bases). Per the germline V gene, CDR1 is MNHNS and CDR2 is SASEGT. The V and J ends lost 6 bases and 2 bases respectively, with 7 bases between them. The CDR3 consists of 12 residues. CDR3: CASRTVQETQYF. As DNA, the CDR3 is TGTGCCAGCAGGACAGTACAAGAGACCCAGTACTTC.

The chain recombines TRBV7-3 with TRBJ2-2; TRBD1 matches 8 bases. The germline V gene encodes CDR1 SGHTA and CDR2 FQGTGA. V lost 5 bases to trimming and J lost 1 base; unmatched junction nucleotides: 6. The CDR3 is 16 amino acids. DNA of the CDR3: TGTGCCAGCAGCCGTACCGGGACAGGGAACACCGGGGAGCTGTTTTTT. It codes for CASSRTGTGNTGELFF. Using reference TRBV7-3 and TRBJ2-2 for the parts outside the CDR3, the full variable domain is GAGVSQTPSNKVTEKGKYVELRCDPISGHTALYWYRQSLGQGPEFLIYFQGTGAADDSGLPNDRFFAVRPEGSVSTLKIQRTERGDSAVYLCASSRTGTGNTGELFFGEGSRLTVL.

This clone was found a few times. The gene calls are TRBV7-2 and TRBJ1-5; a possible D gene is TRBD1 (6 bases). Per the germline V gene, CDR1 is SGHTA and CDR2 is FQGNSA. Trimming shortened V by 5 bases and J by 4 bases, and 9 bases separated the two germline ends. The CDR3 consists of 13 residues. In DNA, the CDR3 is TGTGCCAGCAGCCCAACAGGGAATCAGCCCCAGCATTTT. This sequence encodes CASSPTGNQPQHF. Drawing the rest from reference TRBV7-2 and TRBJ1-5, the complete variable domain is GAGVSQSPSNKVTEKGKDVELRCDPISGHTALYWYRQSLGQGLEFLIYFQGNSAPDKSGLPSDRFSAERTGGSVSTLTIQRTQQEDSAVYLCASSPTGNQPQHFGDGTRLSIL.

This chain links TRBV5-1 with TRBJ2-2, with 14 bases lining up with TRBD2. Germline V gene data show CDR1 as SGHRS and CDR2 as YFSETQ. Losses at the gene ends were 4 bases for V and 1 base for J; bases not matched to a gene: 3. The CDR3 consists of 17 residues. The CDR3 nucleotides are TGCGCCAGCAGCCGGGGGACTAGCGGGGGGAACACCGGGGAGCTGTTTTTT. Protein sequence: CASSRGTSGGNTGELFF.

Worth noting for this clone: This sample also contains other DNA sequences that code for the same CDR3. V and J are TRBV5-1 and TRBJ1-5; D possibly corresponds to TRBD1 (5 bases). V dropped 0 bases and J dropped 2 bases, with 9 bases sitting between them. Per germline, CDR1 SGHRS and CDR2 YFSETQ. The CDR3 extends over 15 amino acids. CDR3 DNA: TGCGCCAGCAGCTTGGGTCAGGGCGGCAATCAGCCCCAGCATTTT. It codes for CASSLGQGGNQPQHF.

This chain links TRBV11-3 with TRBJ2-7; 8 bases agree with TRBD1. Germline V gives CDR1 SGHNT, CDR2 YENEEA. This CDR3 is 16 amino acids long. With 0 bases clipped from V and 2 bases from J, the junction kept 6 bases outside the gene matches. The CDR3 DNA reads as TGTGCCAGCAGCTTAGATGAGACAGGGGCGCCCTACGAGCAGTACTTC. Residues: CASSLDETGAPYEQYF.

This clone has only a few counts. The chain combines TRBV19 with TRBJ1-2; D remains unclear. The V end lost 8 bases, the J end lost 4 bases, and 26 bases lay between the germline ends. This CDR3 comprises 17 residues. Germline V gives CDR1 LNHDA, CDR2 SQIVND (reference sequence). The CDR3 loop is CASREPGGKGGTYGYTF. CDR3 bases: TGTGCCAGTCGGGAACCGGGAGGCAAGGGTGGCACCTATGGCTACACCTTC.

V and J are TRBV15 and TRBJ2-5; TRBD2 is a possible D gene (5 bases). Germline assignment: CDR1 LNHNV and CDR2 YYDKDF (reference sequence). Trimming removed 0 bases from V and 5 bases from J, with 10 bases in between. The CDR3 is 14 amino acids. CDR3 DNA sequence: TGTGCCACCAGCAGAGATCAGGAGGCGGAGACCCAGTACTTC. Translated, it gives CATSRDQEAETQYF.

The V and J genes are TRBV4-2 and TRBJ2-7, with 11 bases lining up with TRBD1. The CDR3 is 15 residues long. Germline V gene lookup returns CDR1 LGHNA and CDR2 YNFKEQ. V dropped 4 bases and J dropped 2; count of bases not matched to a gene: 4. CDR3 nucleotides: TGTGCCAGCAGCCCTAGGACAGGGGGCGCCTACGAGCAGTACTTC. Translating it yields CASSPRTGGAYEQYF.

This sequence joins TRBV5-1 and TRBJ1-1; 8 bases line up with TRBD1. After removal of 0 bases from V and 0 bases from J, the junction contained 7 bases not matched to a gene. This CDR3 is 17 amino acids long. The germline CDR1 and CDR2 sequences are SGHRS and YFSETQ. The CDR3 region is CASSLGQGAPMNTEAFF. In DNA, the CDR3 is TGCGCCAGCAGCTTGGGCCAGGGGGCTCCTATGAACACTGAAGCTTTCTTT. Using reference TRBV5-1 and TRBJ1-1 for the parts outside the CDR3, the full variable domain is KAGVTQTPRYLIKTRGQQVTLSCSPISGHRSVSWYQQTPGQGLQFLFEYFSETQRNKGNFPGRFSGRQFSNSRSEMNVSTLELGDSALYLCASSLGQGAPMNTEAFFGQGTRLTVV.

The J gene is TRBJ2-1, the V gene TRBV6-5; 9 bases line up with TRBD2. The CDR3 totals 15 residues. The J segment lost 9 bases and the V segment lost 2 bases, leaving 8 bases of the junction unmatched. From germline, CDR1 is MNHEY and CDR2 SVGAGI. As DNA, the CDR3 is TGTGCCAGCAGTTACGGTCCAGCGGGGGGTCGTGAGCAGTTCTTC. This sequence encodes CASSYGPAGGREQFF.

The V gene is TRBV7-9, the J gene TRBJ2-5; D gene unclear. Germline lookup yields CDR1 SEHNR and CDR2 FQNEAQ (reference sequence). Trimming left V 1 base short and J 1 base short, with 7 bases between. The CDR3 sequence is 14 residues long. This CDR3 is CASSLGFSQETQYF. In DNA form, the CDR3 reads TGTGCCAGCAGCTTAGGGTTCAGCCAAGAGACCCAGTACTTC.

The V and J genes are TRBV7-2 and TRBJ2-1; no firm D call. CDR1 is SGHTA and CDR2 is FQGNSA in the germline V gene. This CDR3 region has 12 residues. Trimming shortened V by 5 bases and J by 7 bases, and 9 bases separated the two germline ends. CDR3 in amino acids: CASSGQFNEQFF. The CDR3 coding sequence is TGTGCCAGCAGCGGGCAGTTTAATGAGCAGTTCTTC.

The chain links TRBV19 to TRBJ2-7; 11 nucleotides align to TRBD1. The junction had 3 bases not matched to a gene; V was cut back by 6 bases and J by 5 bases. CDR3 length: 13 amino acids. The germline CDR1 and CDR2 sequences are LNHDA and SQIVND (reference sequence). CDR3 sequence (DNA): TGTGCCAGTAGGGGACAGGGGGGCCACGAGCAGTACTTC. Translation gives CASRGQGGHEQYF.

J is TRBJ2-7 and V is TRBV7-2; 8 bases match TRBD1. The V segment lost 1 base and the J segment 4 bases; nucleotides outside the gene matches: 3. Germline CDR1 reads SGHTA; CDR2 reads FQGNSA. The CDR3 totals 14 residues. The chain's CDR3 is CASSLDRGRYEQYF. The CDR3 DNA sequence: TGTGCCAGCAGCTTAGACAGGGGGAGGTACGAGCAGTACTTC.

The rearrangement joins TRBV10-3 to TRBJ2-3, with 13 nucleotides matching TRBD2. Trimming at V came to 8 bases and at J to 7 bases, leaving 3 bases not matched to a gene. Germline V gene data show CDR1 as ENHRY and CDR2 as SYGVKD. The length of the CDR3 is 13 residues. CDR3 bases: TGTGCCATCGGGACTAGCGGGGAATATACGCAGTATTTT. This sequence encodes CAIGTSGEYTQYF.

In DNA, the CDR3 is TGCGCCAGCAGCGAGGGACAGGGGGCTAATGAAAAACTGTTTTTT. This sequence encodes CASSEGQGANEKLFF. The chain couples TRBV5-1 to TRBJ1-4, with 11 bases identical to TRBD1. This CDR3 is built from 15 residues. Looked up from germline, CDR1 is SGHRS and CDR2 is YFSETQ. J gave up 3 bases and V 4 bases, and 2 bases lay outside the gene matches. The full variable domain, in which reference TRBV5-1 and TRBJ1-4 provide the parts outside the CDR3, is KAGVTQTPRYLIKTRGQQVTLSCSPISGHRSVSWYQQTPGQGLQFLFEYFSETQRNKGNFPGRFSGRQFSNSRSEMNVSTLELGDSALYLCASSEGQGANEKLFFGSGTQLSVL.

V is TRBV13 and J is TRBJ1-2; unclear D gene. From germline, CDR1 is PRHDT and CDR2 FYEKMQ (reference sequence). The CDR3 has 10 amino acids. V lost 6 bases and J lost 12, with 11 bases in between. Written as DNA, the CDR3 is TGTGCCAGCAGTGGTCCGCTAGACACCTTC. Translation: CASSGPLDTF.

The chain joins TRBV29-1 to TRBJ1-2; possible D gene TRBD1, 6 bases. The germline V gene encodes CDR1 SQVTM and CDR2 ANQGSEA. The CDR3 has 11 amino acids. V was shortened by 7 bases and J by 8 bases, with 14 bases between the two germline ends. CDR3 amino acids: CSAEQGTGYTF. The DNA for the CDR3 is TGCAGCGCGGAACAGGGTACAGGCTACACCTTC. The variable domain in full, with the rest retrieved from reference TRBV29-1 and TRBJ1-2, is SAVISQKPSRDICQRGTSLTIQCQVDSQVTMMFWYRQQPGQSLTLIATANQGSEATYESGFVIDKFPISRPNLTFSTLTVSNMSPEDSSIYLCSAEQGTGYTFGSGTRLTVV.

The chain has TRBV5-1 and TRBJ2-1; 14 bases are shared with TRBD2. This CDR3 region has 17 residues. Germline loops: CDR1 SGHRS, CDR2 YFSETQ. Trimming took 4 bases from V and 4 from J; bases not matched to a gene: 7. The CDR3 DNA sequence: TGCGCCAGCAGCCCCGGGACTAGCGGGGGTGCATACAATGAGCAGTTCTTC. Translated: CASSPGTSGGAYNEQFF.

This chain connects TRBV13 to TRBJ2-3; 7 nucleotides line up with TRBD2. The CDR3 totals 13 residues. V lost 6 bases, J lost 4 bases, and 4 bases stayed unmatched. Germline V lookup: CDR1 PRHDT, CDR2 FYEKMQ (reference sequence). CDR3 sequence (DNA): TGTGCCAGCAGTGAGGGAGGGGCAGATACGCAGTATTTT. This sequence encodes CASSEGGADTQYF.